The T cell receptor beta chain described here comes from a study of cytomegalovirus exposure and HLA in healthy donors. Comment on this clone: Its antigen is not identified.

The PCR made use of 60 Vbeta and 13 Jbeta primers. Profiling relied on immunoSEQ multiplex PCR, and the TCRdb table lists in-frame clones only, not all of them. The data hold about 110,000 clones, with roughly 80% observed a single time. Study-wide results and caveats: A few V segments could not be told apart, such as TRBV6-2 and TRBV6-3, and were left out. It was 164 TCR beta chains that were listed as cytomegalovirus-associated. A few of the chains that were CMV-associated were confirmed in vitro to be specific for CMV antigens.

This CDR3 is 15 amino acids long. V dropped 4 bases and J dropped 4 bases, with 16 bases sitting between them. Germline assignment: CDR1 LNHDA and CDR2 SQIVND (reference sequence). This TCR came from a man aged 25 to 40 in good health and CMV-seropositive. The specimen sequenced was PBMCs. The chain couples TRBV19 to TRBJ1-1; no clear D gene. The CDR3 is CASSTLGWESTEAFF. The CDR3 bases are TGTGCCAGTAGTACACTAGGATGGGAAAGCACTGAAGCTTTCTTT.